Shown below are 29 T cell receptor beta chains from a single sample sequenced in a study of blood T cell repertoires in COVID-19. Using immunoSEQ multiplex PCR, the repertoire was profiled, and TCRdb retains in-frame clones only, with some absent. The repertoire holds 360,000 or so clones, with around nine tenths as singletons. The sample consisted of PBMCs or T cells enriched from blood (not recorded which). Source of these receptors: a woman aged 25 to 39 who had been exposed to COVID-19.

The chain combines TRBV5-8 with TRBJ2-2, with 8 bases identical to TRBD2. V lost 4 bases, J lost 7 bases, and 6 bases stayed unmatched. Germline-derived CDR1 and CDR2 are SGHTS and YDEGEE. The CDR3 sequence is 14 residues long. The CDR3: CASSLGTRSGELFF. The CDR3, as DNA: TGTGCCAGCAGCCTCGGGACTAGAAGCGGGGAGCTGTTTTTT.

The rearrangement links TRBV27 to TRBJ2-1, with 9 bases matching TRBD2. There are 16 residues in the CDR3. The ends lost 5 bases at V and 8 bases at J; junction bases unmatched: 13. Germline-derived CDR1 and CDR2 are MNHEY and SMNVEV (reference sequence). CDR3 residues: CASSPRGGRVPHEQFF. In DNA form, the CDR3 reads TGTGCCAGCAGTCCTCGAGGCGGGAGGGTCCCTCATGAGCAGTTCTTC.

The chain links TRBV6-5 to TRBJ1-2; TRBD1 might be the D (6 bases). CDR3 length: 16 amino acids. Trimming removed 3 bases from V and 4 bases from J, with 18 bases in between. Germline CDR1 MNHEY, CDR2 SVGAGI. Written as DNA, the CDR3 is TGTGCCAGCAGTTATGACCAGTCAGGGGACGGCTATGGCTACACCTTC. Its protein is CASSYDQSGDGYGYTF.

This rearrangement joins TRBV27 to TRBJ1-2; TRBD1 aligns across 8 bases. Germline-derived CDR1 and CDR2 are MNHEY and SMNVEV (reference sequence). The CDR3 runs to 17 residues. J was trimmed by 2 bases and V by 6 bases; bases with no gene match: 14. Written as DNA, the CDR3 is TGTGCCAGCAGAGATAGACAGGGGCGCTACTTCAACTATGGCTACACCTTC. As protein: CASRDRQGRYFNYGYTF.

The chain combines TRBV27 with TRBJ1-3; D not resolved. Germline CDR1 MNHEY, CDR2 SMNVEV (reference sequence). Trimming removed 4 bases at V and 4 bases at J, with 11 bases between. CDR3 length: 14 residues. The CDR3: CASSSRTTGNTIYF. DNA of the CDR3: TGTGCCAGCAGTTCCCGGACTACGGGAAACACCATATATTTT.

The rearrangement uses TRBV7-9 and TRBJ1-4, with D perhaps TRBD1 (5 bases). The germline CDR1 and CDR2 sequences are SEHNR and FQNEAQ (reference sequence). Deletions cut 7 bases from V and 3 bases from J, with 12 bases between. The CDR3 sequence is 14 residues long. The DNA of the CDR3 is TGTGCCAGCACCCTGGGGGGTGCTAATGAAAAACTGTTTTTT. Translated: CASTLGGANEKLFF.

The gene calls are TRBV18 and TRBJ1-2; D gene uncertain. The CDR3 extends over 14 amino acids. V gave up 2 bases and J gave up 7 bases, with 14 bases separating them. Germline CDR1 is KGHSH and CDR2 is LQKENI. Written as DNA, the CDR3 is TGTGCCAGCTCACCAGAAAAAACAACCCTTGGCTACACCTTC. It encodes CASSPEKTTLGYTF. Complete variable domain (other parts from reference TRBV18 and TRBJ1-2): NAGVMQNPRHLVRRRGQEARLRCSPMKGHSHVYWYRQLPEEGLKFMVYLQKENIIDESGMPKERFSAEFPKEGPSILRIQQVVRGDSAAYFCASSPEKTTLGYTFGSGTRLTVV.

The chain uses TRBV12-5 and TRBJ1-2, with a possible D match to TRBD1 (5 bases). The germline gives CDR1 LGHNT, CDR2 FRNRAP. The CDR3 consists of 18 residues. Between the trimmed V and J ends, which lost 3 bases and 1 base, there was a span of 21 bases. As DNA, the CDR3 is TGTGCTAGTGGTTTCCCTCACACCCTCGGACATCTTAACTATGGCTACACCTTC. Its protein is CASGFPHTLGHLNYGYTF.

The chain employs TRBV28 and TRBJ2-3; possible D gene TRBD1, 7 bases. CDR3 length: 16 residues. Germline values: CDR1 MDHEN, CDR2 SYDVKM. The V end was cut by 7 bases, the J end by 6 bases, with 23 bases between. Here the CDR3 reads CASTSGGIRFTDTQYF. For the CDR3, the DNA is TGTGCCAGCACCTCAGGGGGGATTCGCTTCACGGATACGCAGTATTTT.

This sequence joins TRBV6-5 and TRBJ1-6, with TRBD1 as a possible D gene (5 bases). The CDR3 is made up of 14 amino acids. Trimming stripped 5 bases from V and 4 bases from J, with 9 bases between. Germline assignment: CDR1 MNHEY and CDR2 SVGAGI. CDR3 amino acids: CASSPTEYNSPLHF. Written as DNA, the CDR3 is TGTGCCAGCAGTCCGACAGAGTATAATTCACCCCTCCACTTT.

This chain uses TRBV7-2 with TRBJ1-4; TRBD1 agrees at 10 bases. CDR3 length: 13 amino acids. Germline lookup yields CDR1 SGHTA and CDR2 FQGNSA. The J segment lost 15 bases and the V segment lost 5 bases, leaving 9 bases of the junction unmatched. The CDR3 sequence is CASSRDRGRAVFF. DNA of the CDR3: TGTGCCAGCAGCCGGGACAGGGGTCGGGCCGTGTTTTTT.

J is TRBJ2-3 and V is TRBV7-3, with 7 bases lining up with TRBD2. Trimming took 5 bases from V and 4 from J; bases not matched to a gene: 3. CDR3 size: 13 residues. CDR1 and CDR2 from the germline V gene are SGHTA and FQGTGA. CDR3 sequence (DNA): TGTGCCAGCAGCCTTCGGGGGGCAGATACGCAGTATTTT. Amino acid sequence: CASSLRGADTQYF.

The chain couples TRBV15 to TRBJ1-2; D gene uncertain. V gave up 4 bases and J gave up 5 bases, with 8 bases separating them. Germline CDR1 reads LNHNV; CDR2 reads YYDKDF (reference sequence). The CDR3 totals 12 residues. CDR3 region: CATSTINYGYTF. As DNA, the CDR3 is TGTGCCACCAGCACAATCAATTATGGCTACACCTTC.

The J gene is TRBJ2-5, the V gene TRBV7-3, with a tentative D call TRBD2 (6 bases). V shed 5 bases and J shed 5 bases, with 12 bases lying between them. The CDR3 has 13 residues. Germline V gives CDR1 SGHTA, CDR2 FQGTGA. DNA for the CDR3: TGTGCCAGCAGCCCCTCAGGAGGGGAGACCCAGTACTTC. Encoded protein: CASSPSGGETQYF.

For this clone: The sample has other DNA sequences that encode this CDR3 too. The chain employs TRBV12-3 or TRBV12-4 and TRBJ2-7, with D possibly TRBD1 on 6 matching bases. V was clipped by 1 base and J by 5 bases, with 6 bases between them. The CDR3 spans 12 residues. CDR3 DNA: TGTGCCAGCAGTTTAGGGGGGCACGAGCAGTACTTC. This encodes CASSLGGHEQYF.

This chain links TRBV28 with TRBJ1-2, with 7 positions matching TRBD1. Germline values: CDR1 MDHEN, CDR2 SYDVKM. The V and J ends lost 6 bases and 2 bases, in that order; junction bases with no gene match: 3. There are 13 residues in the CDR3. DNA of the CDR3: TGTGCCAGCAGGTCGGGACAGAACTATGGCTACACCTTC. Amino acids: CASRSGQNYGYTF.

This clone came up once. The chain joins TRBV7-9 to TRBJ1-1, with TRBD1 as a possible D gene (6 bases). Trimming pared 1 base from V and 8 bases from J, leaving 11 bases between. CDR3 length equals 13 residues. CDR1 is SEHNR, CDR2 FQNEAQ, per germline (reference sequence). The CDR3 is CASSLVPGTEAFF. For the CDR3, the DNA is TGTGCCAGCAGCTTAGTTCCAGGGACAGAAGCTTTCTTT.

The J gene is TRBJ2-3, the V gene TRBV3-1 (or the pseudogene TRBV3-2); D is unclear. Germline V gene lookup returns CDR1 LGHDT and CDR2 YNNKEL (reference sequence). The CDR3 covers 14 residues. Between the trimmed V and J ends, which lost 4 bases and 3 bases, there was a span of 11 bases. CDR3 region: CASSPGPGTDTQYF. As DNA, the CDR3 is TGTGCCAGCAGCCCTGGTCCGGGTACAGATACGCAGTATTTT.

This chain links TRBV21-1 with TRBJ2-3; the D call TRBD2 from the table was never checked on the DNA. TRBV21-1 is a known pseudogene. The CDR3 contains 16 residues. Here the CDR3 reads CASSKAGTSGPDTQYF. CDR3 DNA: TGTGCCAGCAGCAAAGCCGGGACTAGCGGTCCAGATACGCAGTATTTT.

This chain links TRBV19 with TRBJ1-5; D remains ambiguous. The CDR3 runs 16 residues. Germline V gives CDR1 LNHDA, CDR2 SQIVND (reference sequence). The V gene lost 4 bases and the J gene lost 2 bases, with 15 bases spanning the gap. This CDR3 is CASSTRIGGGNQPQHF. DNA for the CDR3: TGTGCCAGTAGTACTAGGATTGGTGGAGGCAATCAGCCCCAGCATTTT.

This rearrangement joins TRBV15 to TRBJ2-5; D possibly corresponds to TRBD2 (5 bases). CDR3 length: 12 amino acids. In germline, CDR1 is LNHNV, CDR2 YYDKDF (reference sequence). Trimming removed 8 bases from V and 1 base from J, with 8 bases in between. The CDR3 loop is CATEGVQETQYF. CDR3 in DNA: TGTGCCACCGAGGGAGTCCAAGAGACCCAGTACTTC. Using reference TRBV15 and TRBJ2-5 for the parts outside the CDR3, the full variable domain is DAMVIQNPRYQVTQFGKPVTLSCSQTLNHNVMYWYQQKSSQAPKLLFHYYDKDFNNEADTPDNFQSRRPNTSFCFLDIRSPGLGDTAMYLCATEGVQETQYFGPGTRLLVL.

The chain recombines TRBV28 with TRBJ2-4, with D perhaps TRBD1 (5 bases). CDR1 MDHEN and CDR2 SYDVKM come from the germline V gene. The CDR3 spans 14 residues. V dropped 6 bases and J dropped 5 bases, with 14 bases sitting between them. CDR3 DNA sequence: TGTGCCAGCAGCTACACTATGACAGAAAACATTCAGTACTTC. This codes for CASSYTMTENIQYF. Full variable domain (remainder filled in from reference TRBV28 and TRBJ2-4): DVKVTQSSRYLVKRTGEKVFLECVQDMDHENMFWYRQDPGLGLRLIYFSYDVKMKEKGDIPEGYSVSREKKERFSLILESASTNQTSMYLCASSYTMTENIQYFGAGTRLSVL.

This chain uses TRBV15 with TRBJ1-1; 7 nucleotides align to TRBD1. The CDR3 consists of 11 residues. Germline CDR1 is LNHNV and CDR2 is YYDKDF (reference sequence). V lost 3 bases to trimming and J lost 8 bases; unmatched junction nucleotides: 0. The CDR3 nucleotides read TGTGCCACCAGCAGGACAGGGGAAGCTTTCTTT. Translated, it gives CATSRTGEAFF.

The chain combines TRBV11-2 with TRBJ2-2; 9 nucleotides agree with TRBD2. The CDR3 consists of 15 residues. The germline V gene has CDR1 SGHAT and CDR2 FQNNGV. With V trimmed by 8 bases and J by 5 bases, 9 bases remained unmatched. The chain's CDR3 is CASGPQTSGTGELFF. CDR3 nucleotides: TGTGCCAGCGGGCCGCAAACTAGCGGGACCGGGGAGCTGTTTTTT.

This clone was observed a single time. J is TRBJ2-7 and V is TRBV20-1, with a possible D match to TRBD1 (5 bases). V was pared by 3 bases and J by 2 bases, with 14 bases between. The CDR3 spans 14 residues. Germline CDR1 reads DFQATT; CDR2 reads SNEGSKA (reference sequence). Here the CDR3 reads CSASPPAGTYEQYF. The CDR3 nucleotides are TGCAGTGCTAGTCCACCCGCAGGGACCTACGAGCAGTACTTC.

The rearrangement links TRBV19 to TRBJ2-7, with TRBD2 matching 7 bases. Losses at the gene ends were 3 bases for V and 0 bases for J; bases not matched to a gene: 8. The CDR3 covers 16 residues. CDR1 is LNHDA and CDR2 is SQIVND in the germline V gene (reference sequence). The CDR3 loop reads CASSIDLGDYSYEQYF. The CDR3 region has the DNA TGTGCCAGTAGTATTGATTTGGGGGACTACTCCTACGAGCAGTACTTC.

CDR3 sequence (DNA): TGTGCCAGCAGTTTATGGAGGAACTGGGACAATGAGCAGTTCTTC. Its protein product is CASSLWRNWDNEQFF. The J gene is TRBJ2-1, the V gene TRBV28; D is undetermined. There are 15 residues in the CDR3. With 0 bases removed from V and 5 bases from J, the gap between germline ends came to 11 bases. Looked up from germline, CDR1 is MDHEN and CDR2 is SYDVKM. Variable domain in full (rest from reference TRBV28 and TRBJ2-1): DVKVTQSSRYLVKRTGEKVFLECVQDMDHENMFWYRQDPGLGLRLIYFSYDVKMKEKGDIPEGYSVSREKKERFSLILESASTNQTSMYLCASSLWRNWDNEQFFGPGTRLTVL.

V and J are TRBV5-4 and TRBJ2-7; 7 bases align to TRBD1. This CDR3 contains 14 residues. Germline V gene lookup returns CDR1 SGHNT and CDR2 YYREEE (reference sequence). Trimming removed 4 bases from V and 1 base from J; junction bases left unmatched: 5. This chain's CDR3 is CASSDQGESYEQYF. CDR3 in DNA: TGTGCCAGCAGCGATCAGGGGGAGTCCTACGAGCAGTACTTC.

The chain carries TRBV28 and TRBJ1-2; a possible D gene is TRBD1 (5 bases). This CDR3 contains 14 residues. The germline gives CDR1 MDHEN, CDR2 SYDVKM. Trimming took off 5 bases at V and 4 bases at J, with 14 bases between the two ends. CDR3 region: CASSPETVLYGYTF. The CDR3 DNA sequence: TGTGCCAGCAGTCCCGAGACAGTTCTCTATGGCTACACCTTC.